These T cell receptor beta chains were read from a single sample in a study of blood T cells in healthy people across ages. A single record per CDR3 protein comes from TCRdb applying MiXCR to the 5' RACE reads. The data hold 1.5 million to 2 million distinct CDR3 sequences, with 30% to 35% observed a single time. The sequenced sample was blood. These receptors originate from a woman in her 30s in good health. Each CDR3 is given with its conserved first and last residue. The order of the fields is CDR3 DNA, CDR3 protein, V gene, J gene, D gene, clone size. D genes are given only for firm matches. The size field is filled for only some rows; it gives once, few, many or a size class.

TGTGCCAGCAGTTTCTCGCCCTTCACAGATACGCAGTATTTT	CASSFSPFTDTQYF	TRBV27	TRBJ2-3	NA	few
TGTGCCAGCAGCCCCGGGGTGACAGATGTCTACAATGAGCAGTTCTTC	CASSPGVTDVYNEQFF	TRBV7-9	TRBJ2-1	NA	NA
TGTGCCAGCAGCTTAATCTGGACGGCAGGTTCCCAAGAGACCCAGTACTTC	CASSLIWTAGSQETQYF	TRBV11-2	TRBJ2-5	NA	once
TGTGCCAGCAGTTTTGGTAGCGGGGGCCGCCACAATGAGCAGTTCTTC	CASSFGSGGRHNEQFF	TRBV27	TRBJ2-1	TRBD2	few
TGTGCCTGGAGCCCACAGGGCCGCCATGGCTACACCTTC	CAWSPQGRHGYTF	TRBV30	TRBJ1-2	NA	NA
TGTGCCAGCAGTTTAGGGGCTAGCTATCCGGGGGAAAAACGGTTTTTT	CASSLGASYPGEKRFF	TRBV27	TRBJ1-4	NA	NA
TGTGCCAGCAGTTTTATGGGGGCACAGGGGGAGTATGGCTACACCTTC	CASSFMGAQGEYGYTF	TRBV28	TRBJ1-2	TRBD1	NA
TGTGCCACCAGTACTGGGACTAGCGGGACTCAGGAGCAGTTCTTC	CATSTGTSGTQEQFF	TRBV15	TRBJ2-1	TRBD2	few
TGCAGCGTTGAGGGACTAGCGGGAGACGAGCAGTACTTC	CSVEGLAGDEQYF	TRBV29-1	TRBJ2-7	TRBD2	many
TGTGCCAGCAGTTCACCGGGCCTTCCGGACGAGCAGTACTTC	CASSSPGLPDEQYF	TRBV27	TRBJ2-7	NA	NA
TGTGCCAGCTTCGGGGGAGGCTACACCTTC	CASFGGGYTF	TRBV12-3/TRBV12-4	TRBJ1-2	NA	NA
TGCGCCAGCAGCCAGACTAGTTTGATGGAGACCCAGTACTTC	CASSQTSLMETQYF	TRBV4-1	TRBJ2-5	NA	few
TGCAGTGCTAGAGGCGGTGGAGAGCCACCATGGCCCCAGCATTTT	CSARGGGEPPWPQHF	TRBV20-1	TRBJ1-5	NA	NA
TGCAGCGTTGAAGATCTTCCGGGGAGCTCCTACAATGAGCAGTTCTTC	CSVEDLPGSSYNEQFF	TRBV29-1	TRBJ2-1	NA	NA
TGCGCCAGCAGCCATCCCGGGACTAGGGCCTACAATGAGCAGTTCTTC	CASSHPGTRAYNEQFF	TRBV4-1	TRBJ2-1	TRBD2	NA
TGCGCCAGCAGCCAAGGGGGGTGGTCAAGCGAGCAGTACTTC	CASSQGGWSSEQYF	TRBV4-1	TRBJ2-7	NA	NA
TGTGCCAGCAGCCCCGGGACTTATAGCAATCAGCCCCAGCATTTT	CASSPGTYSNQPQHF	TRBV7-2	TRBJ1-5	NA	NA
TGTGCCAGCAGCTTAGGGGTTGGCTATGGCTACACCTTC	CASSLGVGYGYTF	TRBV7-8	TRBJ1-2	NA	many
TGTGCCAGCAGTTTATTAGCGGGAGGGATTGCTAGCACAGATACGCAGTATTTT	CASSLLAGGIASTDTQYF	TRBV27	TRBJ2-3	TRBD2	NA
TGTGCCAGCAGCCCAGATGGGGGGGCTAGCACAGATACGCAGTATTTT	CASSPDGGASTDTQYF	TRBV5-6	TRBJ2-3	NA	few
TGCAGCGTAGAACCAAAAAGGGACAGGCGACGGGAAAAACTGTTTTTT	CSVEPKRDRRREKLFF	TRBV29-1	TRBJ1-4	TRBD1	once
TGTGCCAGCAGTGGCATCTTGGAAACCACCTACAATGAGCAGTTCTTC	CASSGILETTYNEQFF	TRBV6-1	TRBJ2-1	NA	NA
TGTGCCAGCAGCTCCTCGTGGTTCCCCCACGAGCAGTACTTC	CASSSSWFPHEQYF	TRBV9	TRBJ2-7	NA	few